This T cell receptor (beta chain) was sequenced in a study of early T cells in non-severe SARS-CoV-2 infection. As for the study in general: Chains stayed unpaired after sequencing of bulk RNA from unsorted whole blood.

Germline V gene data show CDR1 as MNHEY and CDR2 as SMNVEV (reference sequence). The CDR3 runs 16 residues. V dropped 5 bases and J dropped 3; count of bases not matched to a gene: 13. Unique molecular identifiers tagged individual cDNA molecules. TCRdb used MiXCR to reprocess the 5' RACE reads, holding one entry per CDR3 protein. In the table there are 66,000 or so distinct CDR3 sequences, 13% of which are singletons. This clonotype was counted only a few times. This receptor was identified in an adult who was a healthcare worker with PCR-confirmed SARS-CoV-2 infection or an uninfected control (not recorded which). Sequences were obtained from whole blood. The J gene is TRBJ2-7, the V gene TRBV27; 7 bases line up with TRBD1. CDR3 amino acids: CASSPRVGQTLYEQYF. The DNA of the CDR3 is TGTGCCAGCAGTCCCCGTGTGGGACAGACCCTCTACGAGCAGTACTTC.